The 21 T cell receptor beta chains reported below all come from one sample, sequenced in a study of blood T cell repertoires in COVID-19 (dated by TCRdb to 2020 to 2022). Library construction relied on the immunoSEQ multiplex PCR assay. Entries here come from immuneACCESS through TCRdb and include only in-frame sequences with V and J called. Some clones fail to appear in such tables; in the studies checked, an unresolved V gene covers under half of the shortfall, and the cause of the remainder is unknown. The sample has fewer than 200,000 clones on record, roughly 80% of them singletons. The ten largest clones add up to 4.4% of the sample. Material for sequencing was PBMCs or T cells enriched from blood (not recorded which). Receptors originate from a woman aged 45-65 years who had recovered from COVID-19.

The genes are TRBV15 and TRBJ1-5, with unresolved D. This CDR3 has 15 residues. V lost 3 bases and J 7 bases, leaving 16 bases between the germline ends. CDR1 and CDR2 (germline): LNHNV, YYDKDF (reference sequence). The CDR3 sequence is CATSRADGRRQPQHF. The CDR3 region has the DNA TGTGCCACCAGCAGGGCCGACGGGAGGCGGCAGCCCCAGCATTTT.

This chain links TRBV6-5 with TRBJ2-5; D not resolved. From germline, CDR1 is MNHEY and CDR2 SVGAGI. The CDR3 has 13 residues. V was clipped by 0 bases and J by 3 bases, with 5 bases between them. In DNA form, the CDR3 reads TGTGCCAGCAGTTACTCTGAGGAAGAGACCCAGTACTTC. Translation: CASSYSEEETQYF.

The rearrangement uses TRBV7-8 and TRBJ2-3; a weak D match, TRBD2 (7 bases). V was clipped by 6 bases and J by 5 bases, with 18 bases between them. The germline V gene encodes CDR1 SGHVS and CDR2 FQNEAQ. This CDR3 is 15 amino acids long. CDR3 in amino acids: CASRLRGGRVDTQYF. In DNA, the CDR3 is TGTGCCAGCAGATTGAGGGGGGGCCGGGTAGATACGCAGTATTTT. The full variable domain, completed using reference TRBV7-8 and TRBJ2-3, is GAGVSQSPRYKVAKRGQDVALRCDPISGHVSLFWYQQALGQGPEFLTYFQNEAQLDKSGLPSDRFFAERPEGSVSTLKIQRTQQEDSAVYLCASRLRGGRVDTQYFGPGTRLTVL.

The chain combines TRBV18 with TRBJ2-2, with 8 nucleotides matching TRBD2. The CDR3 covers 15 residues. Trimming cost V 3 bases and J 1 base; bases outside gene matches: 1. Germline CDR1 is KGHSH and CDR2 is LQKENI. CDR3 in DNA: TGTGCCAGCTCACCCCGGGAGGGGAACACCGGGGAGCTGTTTTTT. It is translated as CASSPREGNTGELFF.

This chain uses TRBV7-2 with TRBJ2-1, with TRBD2 matching over 12 bases. CDR1 and CDR2 from the germline V gene are SGHTA and FQGNSA. V trimming: 1 base; J trimming: 8 bases; junction bases outside the gene matches: 6. The CDR3 contains 16 residues. CDR3 bases: TGTGCCAGCAGCTTAGTTTTCCTAGCGGGAGGGGATGAGCAGTTCTTC. It specifies CASSLVFLAGGDEQFF.

The V call is TRBV4-2, the J call TRBJ2-1, with 9 nucleotides matching TRBD2. Germline loops: CDR1 LGHNA, CDR2 YNFKEQ. Trimming took 1 base from V and 0 from J; bases not matched to a gene: 10. The CDR3 runs to 19 residues. The CDR3 loop is CASSQAPTAGGYSYNEQFF. The CDR3 DNA sequence: TGTGCCAGCAGCCAAGCCCCAACAGCGGGGGGATACTCCTACAATGAGCAGTTCTTC.

The chain uses TRBV15 and TRBJ1-2; 9 bases agree with TRBD1. Germline CDR1 is LNHNV and CDR2 is YYDKDF (reference sequence). Germline trimming cut 1 base from V and 7 bases from J; bases unmatched to any gene: 4. This CDR3 region has 14 residues. CDR3 sequence: CATSRGRTGAGYTF. The DNA for the CDR3 is TGTGCCACCAGCAGAGGGCGGACAGGGGCTGGCTACACCTTC.

The chain is built from TRBV18 and TRBJ1-2; D ambiguous. CDR3 length equals 16 residues. V shed 0 bases and J shed 8 bases, with 19 bases lying between them. CDR1 and CDR2 (germline): KGHSH, LQKENI. The CDR3 loop is CASSPPGEGWGIGYTF. The CDR3 DNA sequence: TGTGCCAGCTCACCACCCGGAGAGGGATGGGGTATCGGCTACACCTTC. Full variable domain (outside the CDR3, taken from reference TRBV18 and TRBJ1-2): NAGVMQNPRHLVRRRGQEARLRCSPMKGHSHVYWYRQLPEEGLKFMVYLQKENIIDESGMPKERFSAEFPKEGPSILRIQQVVRGDSAAYFCASSPPGEGWGIGYTFGSGTRLTVV.

The rearrangement uses TRBV7-2 and TRBJ2-2, with TRBD2 matching over 8 bases. This CDR3 spans 16 amino acids. Trimming cost V 8 bases and J 0 bases; bases outside gene matches: 8. CDR1 is SGHTA, CDR2 FQGNSA, per germline. The CDR3: CASRSIAGTNTGELFF. The DNA of the CDR3 is TGTGCCAGCCGCTCCATAGCGGGAACGAACACCGGGGAGCTGTTTTTT.

This clone was found once. The rearrangement links TRBV7-9 to TRBJ1-2; D might be TRBD1 (5 bases). Germline V gene data show CDR1 as SEHNR and CDR2 as FQNEAQ (reference sequence). V gave up 5 bases and J gave up 0 bases, with 10 bases separating them. The length of the CDR3 is 14 residues. The CDR3 spells CASSPTASNYGYTF. CDR3 in DNA: TGTGCCAGCAGCCCGACAGCCTCTAACTATGGCTACACCTTC.

The rearrangement links TRBV19 to TRBJ2-3, with 7 bases matching TRBD1. J lost 1 base, V lost 6 bases, and 4 bases had no gene match. Germline CDR1 LNHDA, CDR2 SQIVND (reference sequence). The CDR3 has 14 amino acids. CDR3 DNA sequence: TGTGCCAGTAGACAGGGGAAGGGCACAGATACGCAGTATTTT. It specifies CASRQGKGTDTQYF. The whole variable domain, remainder taken from reference TRBV19 and TRBJ2-3, is DGGITQSPKYLFRKEGQNVTLSCEQNLNHDAMYWYRQDPGQGLRLIYYSQIVNDFQKGDIAEGYSVSREKKESFPLTVTSAQKNPTAFYLCASRQGKGTDTQYFGPGTRLTVL.

The chain carries TRBV10-3 and TRBJ2-3; 7 bases agree with TRBD2. Germline CDR1 ENHRY, CDR2 SYGVKD. The V and J ends lost 4 bases and 4 bases, in that order; junction bases with no gene match: 8. The CDR3 loop spans 15 amino acids. The CDR3 DNA follows: TGTGCCATCAGTGCCTCGGGGGGAGGGGCAGATACGCAGTATTTT. Protein: CAISASGGGADTQYF.

V and J are TRBV30 and TRBJ1-3, with D possibly matching TRBD1 (6 bases). The CDR3 is 13 residues long. The germline V and J ends were trimmed by 4 bases and 8 bases, with 15 bases remaining between them. Germline CDR1 and CDR2: GTSNPN and SVGIG (reference sequence). CDR3 sequence reads: CAWTFTGRDTIYF. The CDR3 DNA is TGTGCCTGGACCTTTACAGGGAGGGACACCATATATTTT.

The rearrangement joins TRBV3-1 (or the pseudogene TRBV3-2) to TRBJ1-2; D ambiguous. Trimming removed 1 base at V and 5 bases at J, with 14 bases between. The CDR3 has 15 residues. Germline loops: CDR1 LGHDT, CDR2 YNNKEL (reference sequence). The CDR3 bases are TGTGCCAGCAGCCAAGTTCCGGCGTCGGGGTATGGCTACACCTTC. Protein: CASSQVPASGYGYTF.

V and J are TRBV5-6 and TRBJ1-2; 7 nucleotides line up with TRBD1. The CDR3 covers 16 residues. CDR1 is SGHDT, CDR2 YYEEEE, per germline. The junction had 9 bases not matched to a gene; V was cut back by 0 bases and J by 4 bases. The chain's CDR3 is CASSLASDRTGYGYTF. The DNA of the CDR3 is TGTGCCAGCAGCTTGGCCAGCGATCGGACAGGCTATGGCTACACCTTC.

The genes are TRBV5-1 and TRBJ1-5; D may be TRBD1 (5 bases). Germline-derived CDR1 and CDR2 are SGHRS and YFSETQ. The CDR3 covers 15 residues. V shed 4 bases and J shed 0 bases, with 11 bases lying between them. CDR3 sequence reads: CASSPEGPSNQPQHF. CDR3 bases: TGCGCCAGCAGCCCGGAGGGGCCTAGCAATCAGCCCCAGCATTTT.

V usage is TRBV19 and J usage is TRBJ1-1; D gene unclear. Germline lookup yields CDR1 LNHDA and CDR2 SQIVND (reference sequence). This CDR3 spans 12 amino acids. V gave up 5 bases and J gave up 7 bases, with 11 bases separating them. CDR3 DNA sequence: TGTGCCAGTAGTGTACCGGGAGGTGAAGCTTTCTTT. Protein product: CASSVPGGEAFF.

The CDR3 reads CASSYLGGGAPDTQYF. In DNA form, the CDR3 reads TGTGCCAGCAGCTACCTTGGCGGGGGGGCACCAGATACGCAGTATTTT. The chain combines TRBV7-2 with TRBJ2-3, with 9 bases that match TRBD2. Germline V lookup: CDR1 SGHTA, CDR2 FQGNSA. This CDR3 contains 16 residues. J lost 4 bases, V lost 4 bases, and 9 bases had no gene match. The entire variable domain, with the rest obtained from reference TRBV7-2 and TRBJ2-3, is as follows: GAGVSQSPSNKVTEKGKDVELRCDPISGHTALYWYRQSLGQGLEFLIYFQGNSAPDKSGLPSDRFSAERTGGSVSTLTIQRTQQEDSAVYLCASSYLGGGAPDTQYFGPGTRLTVL.

This sequence joins TRBV28 and TRBJ1-3; 7 nucleotides agree with TRBD1. The CDR3 runs 15 residues. From germline, CDR1 is MDHEN and CDR2 SYDVKM. Unmatched junction bases numbered 5, after V lost 6 bases and J lost 0 bases. The CDR3 DNA is TGTGCCAGCAGCGAAGACAGGGCCTCTGGAAACACCATATATTTT. Translated: CASSEDRASGNTIYF. The variable domain in full, completed from reference TRBV28 and TRBJ1-3, reads DVKVTQSSRYLVKRTGEKVFLECVQDMDHENMFWYRQDPGLGLRLIYFSYDVKMKEKGDIPEGYSVSREKKERFSLILESASTNQTSMYLCASSEDRASGNTIYFGEGSWLTVV.

V is TRBV9 and J is TRBJ1-5; D is uncertain. V was shortened by 2 bases and J by 2 bases, with 8 bases between the two germline ends. CDR3 length equals 14 residues. The germline V gene encodes CDR1 SGDLS and CDR2 YYNGEE. CDR3 in DNA: TGTGCCAGCAGCGTGTCCGGGGGCAATCAGCCCCAGCATTTT. It codes for CASSVSGGNQPQHF.

The chain carries TRBV12-5 and TRBJ2-5; no definite D call. The CDR3 consists of 13 residues. Germline assignment: CDR1 LGHNT and CDR2 FRNRAP. Trimming stripped 2 bases from V and 7 bases from J, with 11 bases between. The chain's CDR3 is CASGLSPNRTQYF. The CDR3 region has the DNA TGTGCTAGTGGTTTGTCCCCAAACAGGACCCAGTACTTC.